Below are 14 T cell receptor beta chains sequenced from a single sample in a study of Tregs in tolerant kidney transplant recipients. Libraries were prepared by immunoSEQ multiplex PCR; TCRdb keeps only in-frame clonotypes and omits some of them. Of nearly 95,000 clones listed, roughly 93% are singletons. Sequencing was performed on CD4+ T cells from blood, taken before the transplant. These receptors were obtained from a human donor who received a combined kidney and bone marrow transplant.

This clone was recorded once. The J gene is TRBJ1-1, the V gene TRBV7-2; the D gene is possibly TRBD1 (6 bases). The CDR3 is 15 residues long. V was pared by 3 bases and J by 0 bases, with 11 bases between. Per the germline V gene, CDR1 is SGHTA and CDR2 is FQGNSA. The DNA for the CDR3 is TGTGCCAGCAGCTTCCTGGACAGATTGAACACTGAAGCTTTCTTT. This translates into CASSFLDRLNTEAFF.

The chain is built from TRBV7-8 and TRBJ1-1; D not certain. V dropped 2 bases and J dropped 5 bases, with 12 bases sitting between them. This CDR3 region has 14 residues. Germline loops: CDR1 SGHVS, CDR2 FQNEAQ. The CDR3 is CASSLLLRGTEAFF. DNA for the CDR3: TGTGCCAGCAGCTTATTGTTACGGGGAACTGAAGCTTTCTTT.

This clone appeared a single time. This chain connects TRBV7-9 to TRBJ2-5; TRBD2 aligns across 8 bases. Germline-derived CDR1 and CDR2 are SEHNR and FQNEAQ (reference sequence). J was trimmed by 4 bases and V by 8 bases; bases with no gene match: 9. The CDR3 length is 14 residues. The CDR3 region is CASRPSGGPETQYF. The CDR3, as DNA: TGTGCCAGCCGACCAAGCGGGGGACCAGAGACCCAGTACTTC.

The CDR3 sequence is CATRTGTSGSYNEQFF. The CDR3, as DNA: TGTGCCACCAGGACCGGGACTAGCGGGAGTTACAATGAGCAGTTCTTC. This chain joins TRBV11-3 and TRBJ2-1; 14 positions agree with TRBD2. The CDR3 runs 16 residues. The ends lost 10 bases at V and 4 bases at J; junction bases unmatched: 9. Germline V lookup: CDR1 SGHNT, CDR2 YENEEA.

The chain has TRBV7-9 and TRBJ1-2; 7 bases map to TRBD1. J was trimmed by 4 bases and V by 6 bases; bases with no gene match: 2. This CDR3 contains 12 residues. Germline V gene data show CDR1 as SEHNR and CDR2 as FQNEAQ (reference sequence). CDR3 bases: TGTGCCAGCAGGGGGACAGTCTATGGCTACACCTTC. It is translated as CASRGTVYGYTF.

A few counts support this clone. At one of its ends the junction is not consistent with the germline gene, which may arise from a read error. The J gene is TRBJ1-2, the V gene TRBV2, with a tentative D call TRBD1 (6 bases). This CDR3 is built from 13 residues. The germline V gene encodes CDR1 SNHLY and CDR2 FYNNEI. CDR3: CASSTDDRTLLFF. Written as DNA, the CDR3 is TGTGCCAGCAGTACAGATGACAGGACCCTCCTGTTTTTC.

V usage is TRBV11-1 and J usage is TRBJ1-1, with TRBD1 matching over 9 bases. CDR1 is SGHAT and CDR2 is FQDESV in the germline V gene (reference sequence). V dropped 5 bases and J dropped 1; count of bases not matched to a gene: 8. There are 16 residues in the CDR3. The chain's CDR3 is CASSPGGQGRNTEAFF. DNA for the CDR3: TGTGCCAGCAGCCCGGGGGGACAGGGAAGGAACACTGAAGCTTTCTTT.

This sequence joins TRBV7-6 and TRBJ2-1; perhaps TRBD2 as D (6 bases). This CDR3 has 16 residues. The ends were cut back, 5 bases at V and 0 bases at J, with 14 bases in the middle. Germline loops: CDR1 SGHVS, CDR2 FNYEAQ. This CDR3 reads CASSPRAGRSYNEQFF. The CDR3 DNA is TGTGCCAGCAGCCCCAGGGCGGGACGCTCCTACAATGAGCAGTTCTTC.

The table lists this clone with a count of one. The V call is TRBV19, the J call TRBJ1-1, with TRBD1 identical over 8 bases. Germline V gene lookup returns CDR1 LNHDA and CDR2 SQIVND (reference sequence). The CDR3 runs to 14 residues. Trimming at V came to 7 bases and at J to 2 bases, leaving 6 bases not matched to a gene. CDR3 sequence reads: CASTRGQGNTEAFF. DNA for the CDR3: TGTGCCAGTACCCGAGGACAGGGAAACACTGAAGCTTTCTTT.

For the CDR3, the DNA is TGTGCCAGCAGCTGGGGGGGCGCAAAACTGTTTTTT. Translated: CASSWGGAKLFF. The gene calls are TRBV7-2 and TRBJ1-4, with a tentative D call TRBD1 (6 bases). V was clipped by 4 bases and J by 10 bases, with 10 bases between them. The CDR3 runs to 12 residues. Germline CDR1 reads SGHTA; CDR2 reads FQGNSA.

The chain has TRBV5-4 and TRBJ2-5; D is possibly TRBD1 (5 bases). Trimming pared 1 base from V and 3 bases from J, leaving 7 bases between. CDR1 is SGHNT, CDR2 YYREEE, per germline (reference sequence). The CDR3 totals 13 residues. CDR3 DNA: TGTGCCAGCAGCTTGAGCAGGGAAGAGACCCAGTACTTC. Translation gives CASSLSREETQYF.

The CDR3 sequence is CASSLSAGTSGYEQYF. The CDR3 coding sequence is TGTGCCAGCAGCTTGTCGGCGGGGACTAGCGGGTATGAGCAGTACTTC. The chain carries TRBV5-5 and TRBJ2-7; 12 positions agree with TRBD2. Germline values: CDR1 SGHKS, CDR2 YYEKEE (reference sequence). The junction had 9 bases not matched to a gene; V was cut back by 1 base and J by 7 bases. The CDR3 consists of 16 residues.

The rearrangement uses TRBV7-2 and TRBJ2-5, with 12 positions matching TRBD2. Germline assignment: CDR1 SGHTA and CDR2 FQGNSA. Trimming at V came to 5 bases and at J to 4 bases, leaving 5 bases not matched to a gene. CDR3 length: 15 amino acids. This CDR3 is CASSPLTSGRETQYF. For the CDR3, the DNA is TGTGCCAGCAGCCCCCTGACTAGCGGGAGAGAGACCCAGTACTTC.

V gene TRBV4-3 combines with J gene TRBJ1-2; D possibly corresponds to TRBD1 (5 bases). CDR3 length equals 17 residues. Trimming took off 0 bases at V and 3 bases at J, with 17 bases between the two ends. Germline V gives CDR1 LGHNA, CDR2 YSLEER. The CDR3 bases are TGCGCCAGCAGCCAAGATGAGTTGTCAGGGCAAGACTATGGCTACACCTTC. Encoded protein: CASSQDELSGQDYGYTF.